The entry below gives a single T cell receptor (beta chain) sequence along with its context. No antigen is known for it. No quality values exist for individual bases; no much larger clone is one base distant. Genomic DNA extracted from peripheral blood, rather than sorted cells or RNA, was used as the source for amplification of TCR beta rearrangements. Rearranged TRB sequences spanning V, D and J segments were amplified in a multiplex touch-down PCR with a mixed TRB-A/B primer pool. Two consecutive PCR reactions with Phusion HS II polymerase added Illumina adapters and sample indices to the amplicons. Amplicons were gel-purified using the NucleoSpin Gel and PCR Clean-up kit and were subsequently checked with Qubit and an Agilent 2100 Bioanalyzer. Sequencing of the libraries was done on an Illumina MiSeq with paired-end, single-indexed 600-cycle runs. In the paper's pipeline: MiXCR versions 2.12 and 3.0.5 were used to process the TRB sequences. Each unique CDR3 nucleotide sequence counted as one clone, and only productive sequences with at least two reads were retained. Shannon diversity, evenness, clonality (one minus evenness), and alpha-parameterized diversity profiles from alpha 0 to 5 were included as repertoire metrics. The IGoR algorithm was used to calculate generation probabilities of clones in the paired pre- and post-chemotherapy samples. TCRdb trimmed public reads at Q25 via fastp, called clones via MiXCR and kept in-frame beta chains. Every entry covers one CDR3 protein and lists the most common genes and DNA from its rows. These V and J calls are TCRdb output, not the study's own analysis. Here the sample has roughly 6,000 distinct CDR3 sequences; about 35% occur a single time. The biggest ten clones account for over 40% of the sample.

This record belongs to a study of T cell repertoires in aging, cancer and after chemotherapy (dated by TCRdb to the late 2010s). Context from the whole study: Six donor age groups were covered, ranging from 30 or younger up to 70 or older, and each group contained at least three individuals. Peripheral blood TCR beta repertoires from healthy donors and cancer patients were profiled to examine immunoaging and T cell reconstitution after chemotherapy. A cohort of under 250 cancer patients (roughly 94 with hematological and 124 with solid cancers) was assembled, and approximately 95 healthy donors were included as a reference group. Roughly 9 million TCR reads were contained in the full dataset. In the hematological group, paired pre- and post-chemotherapy samples were obtained from chronic lymphocytic leukemia patients treated with fludarabine- or bendamustine-based regimens.

The CDR3 holds 13 amino acids from the cysteine to the phenylalanine. Only CDR3 DNA remains: 39 bases, in frame from the first base. From a lookup of the germline V gene (reference sequence), CDR1 and CDR2 are DFQATT and SNEGSKA. V is reduced by 7 bases and J by 0 bases, leaving a spacing of 7 bases between them. The paper as a whole reports these results and caveats: Declining TCR diversity with age in healthy donors was mainly explained by loss of richness; in cancer patients, loss of evenness also contributed. In both cancer cohorts, the median generation probability rose over the chemotherapy interval, which suggests that the repertoire was reconstituted through rebound thymic output. Compared with age-matched healthy donors, untreated patients with hematological or solid cancers had significantly lower TCR diversity and higher clonality in blood. It was noted by the authors that conclusions about immunological memory after chemotherapy cannot be drawn from the repertoire data. Lymphoid organ infiltration was present in hematological cancer patients, and this infiltration may itself impair thymic emigration or peripheral T cell expansion.

The chain was built from TRBV20-1 and TRBJ2-6; no D gene is confidently identified. The sequencing input was blood. This TCR was sampled from a human donor with a blood cancer. CDR3 protein: CSGVSSGANVLTF. At the DNA level, the sequence is TGCAGTGGGGTCTCCTCTGGGGCCAACGTCCTGACTTTC.